The next 18 T cell receptor beta chains were all read from a single sample in a study of identical twins. TCRdb re-derived calls from the 5' RACE reads in MiXCR, one entry per CDR3 protein. The table has more than 1.5 million distinct CDR3 sequences, around a third seen once. The specimen was cord blood. These receptor sequences come from a newborn girl in good health.

The chain carries TRBV2 and TRBJ1-2, with D unclear. The germline V gene encodes CDR1 SNHLY and CDR2 FYNNEI. The CDR3 spans 11 residues. The V and J ends lost 5 bases and 8 bases respectively, with 9 bases between them. As DNA, the CDR3 is TGTGCCAGCAGTCCAAACGGCGGCTACACCTTC. It encodes CASSPNGGYTF.

Concerning this clonotype itself: A read error may produce the germline difference seen at one junction end. The V call is TRBV2, the J call TRBJ2-3; D might be TRBD2 (6 bases). The germline V gene has CDR1 SNHLY and CDR2 FYNNEI. The CDR3 sequence is 16 residues long. CDR3 sequence reads: CAGSQWGTRYTDTQYF. The CDR3 coding sequence is TGTGCCGGCAGTCAATGGGGGACTCGGTACACAGATACGCAGTATTTT.

This clonotype occurred once. J is TRBJ1-4 and V is TRBV12-3 or TRBV12-4, with D possibly matching TRBD1 (6 bases). Trimming took off 6 bases at V and 2 bases at J, with 10 bases between the two ends. The CDR3 totals 14 residues. The CDR3 DNA is TGTGCCAGCAGGACCCAGGGGACTAATGAAAAACTGTTTTTT. Its translation: CASRTQGTNEKLFF.

The chain combines TRBV12-3 or TRBV12-4 with TRBJ2-3, with D possibly matching TRBD2 (6 bases). This CDR3 contains 16 residues. Trimming shortened V by 2 bases and J by 3 bases, and 15 bases separated the two germline ends. The CDR3 DNA sequence: TGTGCCAGCAGTTTATGGGTAACGGGGGATACAGATACGCAGTATTTT. Amino acids: CASSLWVTGDTDTQYF.

The rearrangement joins TRBV6-2 or TRBV6-3 to TRBJ2-3; D is ambiguous. V lost 2 bases and J lost 0, with 12 bases in between. Germline V gene lookup returns CDR1 MNHEY and CDR2 SVGEGT. The CDR3 is 16 amino acids. CDR3 sequence (DNA): TGTGCCAGCAGTTACAGGCCAGGAATTAGCACAGATACGCAGTATTTT. It yields the protein CASSYRPGISTDTQYF.

The gene calls are TRBV11-2 and TRBJ2-5, with no clear D. Germline CDR1 SGHAT, CDR2 FQNNGV. The CDR3 consists of 15 residues. V shed 1 base and J shed 1 base, with 10 bases lying between them. The CDR3 DNA reads as TGTGCCAGCAGCTTAGCCCCCGCTTTCCAAGAGACCCAGTACTTC. Amino acid sequence: CASSLAPAFQETQYF.

Notes on this clonotype: Its ends do not fully match the called genes, so a read error is possible. This sequence joins TRBV7-2 and TRBJ1-6, with D tentatively TRBD1 (5 bases). From germline, CDR1 is SGHTA and CDR2 FQGNSA. This CDR3 has 15 residues. CDR3 region: CASSFQGRRDSPPHF. The CDR3 DNA reads TGTGCCAGCAGCTTCCAGGGCAGAAGGGATTCACCCCCCCACTTT.

This chain uses TRBV7-2 with TRBJ2-4; 7 bases align to TRBD1. Judging by the DNA end, TRBJ2-7 fits better; the J call may be wrong. The CDR3 consists of 13 residues. CDR1 SGHTA and CDR2 FQGNSA come from the germline V gene. In DNA, the CDR3 is TGTGCCAGCAGCCCGAATGACAGGGTCGAGCAGTACTTC. Residues: CASSPNDRVEQYF.

V usage is TRBV6-6 and J usage is TRBJ2-3; TRBD1 agrees at 12 bases. Trimming at V came to 6 bases and at J to 0 bases, leaving 4 bases not matched to a gene. Germline CDR1 reads MNHNY; CDR2 reads SVGAGI (reference sequence). This CDR3 has 16 amino acids. CDR3 in amino acids: CASSRDRGQSTDTQYF. The DNA for the CDR3 is TGTGCCAGCAGCAGGGACAGGGGGCAGAGCACAGATACGCAGTATTTT.

In its sample, this clonotype was seen a few times. This chain connects TRBV30 to TRBJ2-5; 10 bases agree with TRBD2. V was clipped by 1 base and J by 1 base; unmatched bases: 9. The CDR3 contains 17 residues. The V gene's germline CDR1 is GTSNPN and CDR2 SVGIG (reference sequence). The CDR3 region has the DNA TGTGCCTGGAGTGCGGGAACTAGCGGGGATGTCCAAGAGACCCAGTACTTC. Encoded protein: CAWSAGTSGDVQETQYF.

The V gene is TRBV20-1, the J gene TRBJ1-5, with D perhaps matching TRBD1 (5 bases). CDR3 length: 14 amino acids. V shed 6 bases and J shed 0 bases, with 12 bases lying between them. Germline CDR1 is DFQATT and CDR2 is SNEGSKA (reference sequence). The chain's CDR3 is CSADQGDSNQPQHF. In nucleotides, the CDR3 is TGCAGTGCGGATCAGGGAGATAGCAATCAGCCCCAGCATTTT.

This clonotype was counted many times. The rearrangement links TRBV11-2 to TRBJ2-5, with 7 nucleotides matching TRBD1. The DNA end is more similar to TRBJ2-7, so the J call may be wrong. The CDR3 runs 13 residues. Germline V gives CDR1 SGHAT, CDR2 FQNNGV. The DNA of the CDR3 is TGTGCCAGCAACGCTGACAGGGACAACGAGCAGTACTTC. Protein product: CASNADRDNEQYF.

The CDR3 reads CASSIAGRRYEQYF. DNA of the CDR3: TGTGCCAGTAGTATTGCCGGGAGGAGGTACGAGCAGTACTTC. The V and J genes are TRBV19 and TRBJ2-7; 7 nucleotides agree with TRBD2. The CDR3 runs 14 residues. Per germline, CDR1 LNHDA and CDR2 SQIVND (reference sequence). The V gene end was trimmed by 3 bases and the J gene end by 4 bases; junction bases not matched to a gene: 6.

The rearrangement uses TRBV6-2 or TRBV6-3 and TRBJ1-5; D uncertain. Germline V gene lookup returns CDR1 MNHEY and CDR2 SVGEGT. The V end lost 2 bases, the J end lost 2 bases, and 16 bases lay between the germline ends. CDR3 size: 17 residues. Written as DNA, the CDR3 is TGTGCCAGCAGTTACCGACTCGACGGACTTGGCAATCAGCCCCAGCATTTT. Its translation: CASSYRLDGLGNQPQHF.

V and J are TRBV28 and TRBJ2-1; tentatively, D is TRBD1 or TRBD2 (5 bases each). The V gene lost 6 bases and the J gene lost 15 bases, with 12 bases spanning the gap. This CDR3 has 10 amino acids. Germline V gives CDR1 MDHEN, CDR2 SYDVKM. The CDR3 sequence: CASRRGTAFF. The DNA of the CDR3 is TGTGCCAGCAGGAGGGGCACCGCGTTCTTC.

This clonotype was seen once. Relative to the germline gene, one junction end is altered; a read error may explain this. The chain combines TRBV10-3 with TRBJ2-7, with D hard to call. CDR1 ENHRY and CDR2 SYGVKD come from the germline V gene. The CDR3 runs to 12 residues. CDR3 amino acids: CAISGDSYERYF. The CDR3 DNA reads as TGTGCCATCAGTGGGGATTCCTACGAGCGGTACTTC.

This clonotype occurred a few times. The V gene is TRBV27, the J gene TRBJ1-4; the D gene is possibly TRBD1 (6 bases). The CDR3 is 16 residues long. Germline-derived CDR1 and CDR2 are MNHEY and SMNVEV (reference sequence). Trimming took off 2 bases at V and 1 base at J, with 11 bases between the two ends. CDR3 coding DNA: TGTGCCAGCAGTTTAATCCCCAGGGGAACTAATGAAAAACTGTTTTTT. Encoded protein: CASSLIPRGTNEKLFF.

The rearrangement uses TRBV5-1 and TRBJ2-1; 9 nucleotides match TRBD2. Germline CDR1 and CDR2: SGHRS and YFSETQ. Trimming cost V 2 bases and J 6 bases; bases outside gene matches: 12. The CDR3 loop spans 17 amino acids. As DNA, the CDR3 is TGCGCCAGCAGCTTTAATGCGGGCGGGAGGGTACGCAATGAGCAGTTCTTC. Protein sequence: CASSFNAGGRVRNEQFF.